This T cell receptor (beta chain) was documented in a study of shared clonotypes between healthy human individuals. The authors distributed each subset's genomic DNA evenly over several immunoSEQ plates. TCRdb's table, derived via immunoSEQ multiplex PCR, lists solely in-frame clones and lacks some. The sample lists about 1,500,000 clones, roughly 97% occurring once. This CDR3 has 17 residues. The germline V gene has CDR1 GTSNPN and CDR2 SVGIG (reference sequence). Between the trimmed V and J ends, which lost 2 bases and 5 bases, there was a span of 25 bases. This clone was seen only once. Every donor was a Caucasian adult from Nashville, Tennessee.

The origin of this receptor is a man aged 25-45 years in good health. Sequenced sample: naive CD4+ T cells sorted from blood. Subset meaning: CD45RA+ positively selected. The chain carries TRBV30 and TRBJ2-7, with D possibly being TRBD2 (7 bases). This CDR3 reads CAWSLGGLRGPTHEQYF. The CDR3 DNA sequence: TGTGCCTGGAGTCTAGGGGGATTGCGGGGGCCCACTCACGAGCAGTACTTC.